A selection of T cell receptor beta chains follows, all from one sample in a study of shared clonotypes between healthy human individuals. Only in-frame clones appear in the TCRdb table, and some are missing; sequencing was by immunoSEQ multiplex PCR. The data hold roughly 700,000 clones, with 74% observed a single time. The specimen sequenced was memory CD4+ T cells sorted from blood. The receptor source for this set is a woman in her thirties in good health. Both conserved end residues are part of each CDR3. The D gene is left open where the match is weak. Size is stated for part of the rows, as once, few or many counts, or as a class when the clone is expanded.

clone size,D gene,J gene,V gene,CDR3 DNA,CDR3 protein
.,.,TRBJ2-7,TRBV12-2,TGTGCCTATTCGATGGGAGGCTACGAGCAGTACTTC,CAYSMGGYEQYF
.,TRBD2,TRBJ2-3,TRBV18,TGTGCCAGCTCACCTGAACTAGCGGGAGGAGCAGATACGCAGTATTTT,CASSPELAGGADTQYF
.,.,TRBJ1-2,TRBV30,TGTGCCTGGAACCAGGGCCACTATGGCTACACCTTC,CAWNQGHYGYTF
.,.,TRBJ1-2,TRBV7-9,TGTGCCAGCACCCAGGGGCCTGGGCACTATGGCTACACCTTC,CASTQGPGHYGYTF
.,.,TRBJ2-5,TRBV28,TGTGCCAGCAGTTTCGTGACAGGCGATCAAGAGACCCAGTACTTC,CASSFVTGDQETQYF
.,.,TRBJ2-6,TRBV19,TGTGCCAGTAGTATAGGTTCTGGGGCCAACGTCCTGACTTTC,CASSIGSGANVLTF
.,.,TRBJ1-4,TRBV30,TGTGCCTGGAGTGTATGGGCATTGGGTAATGAAAAACTGTTTTTT,CAWSVWALGNEKLFF
few,.,TRBJ1-2,TRBV30,TGTGCCTGGAGTTTCCCCAGGAGGAACTATGGCTACACCTTC,CAWSFPRRNYGYTF
once,.,TRBJ1-1,TRBV18,TGTGCCAGCTCACCAGGGGCGAACACTGAAGCTTTCTTT,CASSPGANTEAFF
.,TRBD1,TRBJ2-1,TRBV4-2,TGTGCCAGCAGCCCTATGGACAGGGGAAATGAGCAGTTCTTC,CASSPMDRGNEQFF
few,.,TRBJ2-3,TRBV6-1,TGTGCCAGCAGTGGGAGGGGGAGGACAGATACGCAGTATTTT,CASSGRGRTDTQYF
.,TRBD1,TRBJ2-7,TRBV2,TGTGCCAGCAGTCTGGACAGGGGCAAGTGGCCACCCTACGAGCAGTACTTC,CASSLDRGKWPPYEQYF
.,TRBD2,TRBJ2-5,TRBV5-1,TGCGCCAGCAGGGACGGACTAGCTAAGTTAGAGACCCAGTACTTC,CASRDGLAKLETQYF
.,.,TRBJ2-7,TRBV28,TGTGCCAGCAGTTCCCCCGGCCAGGGCGACGGTACCTACGAGCAGTACTTC,CASSSPGQGDGTYEQYF
.,.,TRBJ1-2,TRBV27,TGTGCCAGCAGTGCAGGGTCCCTCTATGGCTACACCTTC,CASSAGSLYGYTF
.,TRBD1,TRBJ2-5,TRBV5-1,TGCGCCAGCAGCCGAGACAGGGTCCAAGAGACCCAGTACTTC,CASSRDRVQETQYF
.,.,TRBJ1-6,TRBV2,TGTGCCAGCAGTGGGAGATTGGGTGGTTCACCCCTCCACTTT,CASSGRLGGSPLHF
.,TRBD2,TRBJ2-7,TRBV5-1,TGCGCCAGCAGCTTGGTCCGGGGAGGGTCTTACGAGCAGTACTTC,CASSLVRGGSYEQYF
.,.,TRBJ1-1,TRBV28,TGTGCCAGCAACCTACCCCGGGCACAAGTGAACACTGAAGCTTTCTTT,CASNLPRAQVNTEAFF
.,TRBD1,TRBJ2-7,TRBV5-1,TGCGCCAGCAGCTGGGGCGACAGGGGTGGATACGAGCAGTACTTC,CASSWGDRGGYEQYF
.,TRBD1,TRBJ1-1,TRBV18,TGTGCCAGCTCAACAAAGGGACAGTTGAACACTGAAGCTTTCTTT,CASSTKGQLNTEAFF
.,TRBD1,TRBJ1-5,TRBV7-8,TGTGCCAGCAGCCCTCTCCCGCGACAGGGCGTCCAGCCCCAGCATTTT,CASSPLPRQGVQPQHF
.,TRBD1,TRBJ2-2,TRBV30,TGTGCCTGGTTATGGCAGGGGGACGTGACCGGGGAGCTGTTTTTT,CAWLWQGDVTGELFF
.,.,TRBJ2-2,TRBV7-8,TGTGCCAGCAGCTTAGTATCTAGCGTTAACACCGGGGAGCTGTTTTTT,CASSLVSSVNTGELFF
.,TRBD1,TRBJ2-7,TRBV6-1,TGTGCCAGCAGATTGACAGGGGGCACCTACGAGCAGTACTTC,CASRLTGGTYEQYF
once,TRBD2,TRBJ2-3,TRBV5-4,TGTGCCAGCAGCTCTCCCGCGACTAGCGGGATGACAGATACGCAGTATTTT,CASSSPATSGMTDTQYF
once,TRBD1,TRBJ2-5,TRBV5-1,TGCGCCAGCAGCTTGGGGACAGGGACGACGGAGACCCAGTACTTC,CASSLGTGTTETQYF
.,.,TRBJ1-5,TRBV6-1,TGTGCCAGCAGCCATCCTAATCAGCCCCAGCATTTT,CASSHPNQPQHF
few,TRBD1,TRBJ2-3,TRBV14,TGTGCCAGCAGCCAGAGACAGGGACCAGATACGCAGTATTTT,CASSQRQGPDTQYF
few,TRBD2,TRBJ2-1,TRBV5-4,TGTGCCAGCAGCAAGAGGCCCGGGACTAGCGGGCAGAGCTCCTACAATGAGCAGTTCTTC,CASSKRPGTSGQSSYNEQFF
.,.,TRBJ2-6,TRBV19,TGTGCCAGTAGTATTTACCCCCCCCCTCGCTCTGGGGCCAACGTCCTGACTTTC,CASSIYPPPRSGANVLTF
.,.,TRBJ1-1,TRBV14,TGTGCCAGCAGCCGACATCTGAGCGCTGAAGCTTTCTTT,CASSRHLSAEAFF
once,TRBD2,TRBJ2-1,TRBV18,TGTGCCAGCTCACCACCGTTGATAGCGGGATACAATGAGCAGTTCTTC,CASSPPLIAGYNEQFF
.,.,TRBJ2-4,TRBV5-1,TGCGCCAGCAGCTCTTTGATGGGGGCGGAAAACATTCAGTACTTC,CASSSLMGAENIQYF
.,TRBD1,TRBJ2-5,TRBV25-1,TGTGCCAGCAGTGAGGATTCAGGGGGCGATGGGGAGACCCAGTACTTC,CASSEDSGGDGETQYF
.,TRBD2,TRBJ2-2,TRBV5-1,TGCGCCAGCAGCTTGGCCTCTAGCGGGGTCACCGGGGAGCTGTTTTTT,CASSLASSGVTGELFF
.,.,TRBJ1-4,TRBV7-8,TGTGCCAGCAGCTTATGGGCGTCGGGGCAGCTGAATGAAAAACTGTTTTTT,CASSLWASGQLNEKLFF
few,.,TRBJ2-2,TRBV9,TGTGCCAGCAGCGTGTATGCCGGGGAGCTGTTTTTT,CASSVYAGELFF
.,TRBD2,TRBJ2-1,TRBV5-1,TGCGCCAGCAGCTTCACGCCAGCCGGGACTAGCGGGATTAATGAGCAGTTCTTC,CASSFTPAGTSGINEQFF
.,TRBD1,TRBJ2-2,TRBV27,TGTGCCAGCAGTCCGGACAGGGGATGGGAGGCCGGGGAGCTGTTTTTT,CASSPDRGWEAGELFF
.,TRBD1,TRBJ2-6,TRBV5-1,TGCGCCAGCAGCTTAGGACAGGCCCTCTCAGGGGCCAACGTCCTGACTTTC,CASSLGQALSGANVLTF
once,.,TRBJ1-4,TRBV5-1,TGCGCCAGCACCATCGATGCAACTAATGAAAAACTGTTTTTT,CASTIDATNEKLFF
.,.,TRBJ2-6,TRBV2,TGTGCCAGCACGACTGGGGGGATCTCTGGGGCCAACGTCCTGACTTTC,CASTTGGISGANVLTF
few,.,TRBJ2-1,TRBV15,TGTGCCACCAGCCGGGGGGCGGGTAATGAGCAGTTCTTC,CATSRGAGNEQFF
.,TRBD2,TRBJ2-5,TRBV4-1,TGCGCCAGCAGCCAAGATCGGGTTCTAGCGGGAGCGAAAACCCAGCAGTACTTC,CASSQDRVLAGAKTQQYF
once,.,TRBJ2-7,TRBV15,TGTGCCACCAGCAGACCAGGACAGACCTACGAGCAGTACTTC,CATSRPGQTYEQYF
.,TRBD1,TRBJ1-1,TRBV7-6,TGTGCCAGCAGCTTCGCCCCAGGGGGGCCCCAGGGCACTGAAGCTTTCTTT,CASSFAPGGPQGTEAFF
.,TRBD1,TRBJ1-1,TRBV5-5,TGTGCCAGCAGCCCCGGGACAGGGCGGGTGACTGAAGCTTTCTTT,CASSPGTGRVTEAFF
.,.,TRBJ1-4,TRBV5-1,TGCGCCAGCAGCTCCTCGACGGCAACTAATGAAAAACTGTTTTTT,CASSSSTATNEKLFF
.,TRBD2,TRBJ2-1,TRBV7-9,TGTGCCAGCAGCGACCGGACTAGCGGGAGCTCCTACAATGAGCAGTTCTTC,CASSDRTSGSSYNEQFF
.,TRBD2,TRBJ2-3,TRBV7-9,TGTGCCAGCAGCGTGTCTAGCGGGGGGGCAGATACGCAGTATTTT,CASSVSSGGADTQYF
few,.,TRBJ2-7,TRBV28,TGTGCCAGCAGTTTAGTTTCGGACGAGCAGTACTTC,CASSLVSDEQYF
.,TRBD1,TRBJ2-1,TRBV11-2,TGTGCCAGCAGCCCGGGGACAGCCTACAATGAGCAGTTCTTC,CASSPGTAYNEQFF
.,.,TRBJ2-7,TRBV28,TGTGCCAGCAGCCGACCTAGCGTTTTCTCCTACGAGCAGTACTTC,CASSRPSVFSYEQYF
.,.,TRBJ2-7,TRBV6-1,TGTGCCAGCAGTGAATTGGCGGGCCCGACCTACGAGCAGTACTTC,CASSELAGPTYEQYF
.,TRBD2,TRBJ2-1,TRBV29-1,TGCAGCGATGGGACTAGCGGTAACAATGAGCAGTTCTTC,CSDGTSGNNEQFF
few,.,TRBJ2-7,TRBV6-5,TGTGCCAGCAGTGCGGACAGTACCTACGAGCAGTACTTC,CASSADSTYEQYF
.,.,TRBJ2-1,TRBV15,TGTGCCACCAGCAGAGATACCAGATTCTACAATGAGCAGTTCTTC,CATSRDTRFYNEQFF
.,.,TRBJ2-3,TRBV5-4,TGTGCCAGCAGCAGAGGACAGCAACGCACAGATACGCAGTATTTT,CASSRGQQRTDTQYF